These T cell receptor beta chains were read from a single sample in a study of shared clonotypes between healthy human individuals. The repertoire was sequenced with immunoSEQ multiplex PCR; TCRdb's copy has only in-frame clones and lacks some. The sample lists around 1.9 million clones; under 95% were seen once. Sequenced input: naive CD8+ T cells from PBMCs. Receptors were obtained from a man younger than 30 in good health. Some clones in this sample may be carry-over from other donors' samples. Both conserved end residues are part of each CDR3.

v_gene,len,j_gene,CDR3aa
TRBV28,14,TRBJ2-7,CAIRGSPRLYEQYF
TRBV2,13,TRBJ2-1,CASTDLTTRRQFF
TRBV6-1,13,TRBJ2-7,CASHQRGPGEQYF
TRBV5-5,14,TRBJ1-1,CASSSRGGGTEAFF
TRBV9,13,TRBJ1-3,CASSAGDGNTIYF
TRBV27,16,TRBJ2-5,CASSFLPGQGQETQYF
TRBV7-2,13,TRBJ2-7,CASSSRTGGEQYF
TRBV25-1,12,TRBJ2-5,CASSGGGETQYF
TRBV27,13,TRBJ2-7,CASSPVGIYEQYF
TRBV7-3,13,TRBJ2-7,CASSLGQGNEQYF
TRBV4-1,14,TRBJ2-7,CASSPHRGRYEQYF
TRBV10-3,15,TRBJ2-1,CAISESGSTYNEQFF
TRBV7-2,15,TRBJ2-7,CASSFGTSGTYEQYF
TRBV10-2,14,TRBJ1-3,CASSHRGLGNTIYF
TRBV29-1,13,TRBJ2-2,CSVTGTHTGELFF
TRBV5-4,16,TRBJ1-2,CASSLASGAKVYGYTF
TRBV2,14,TRBJ1-4,CASKMTGGGEKLFF
TRBV5-8,16,TRBJ2-1,CASSLDASGFYNEQFF
TRBV2,13,TRBJ1-2,CASIVGSFYGYTF
TRBV29-1,14,TRBJ2-1,CSVDGGARSNEQFF
TRBV9,16,TRBJ1-4,CASSGTEGGGNEKLFF
TRBV28,15,TRBJ1-5,CASSFLTGGYQPQHF
TRBV10-2,13,TRBJ1-2,CASSDGTLRGYTF
TRBV29-1,13,TRBJ2-1,CSVEDTGYNEQFF
TRBV30,15,TRBJ2-7,CAWRDKTGTPYEQYF
TRBV7-3,18,TRBJ2-2,CASSLVRMREGNTGELFF
TRBV4-1,15,TRBJ2-1,CASSQGPGQGNEQFF
TRBV6-6,13,TRBJ1-5,CASSPGWDQPQHF
TRBV27,12,TRBJ2-4,CASGDIGGIQYF
TRBV13,16,TRBJ2-2,CASSLKRVGPTGELFF
TRBV19,14,TRBJ1-1,CASSIVSPRPEAFF
TRBV19,13,TRBJ2-7,CASSMVPNYEQYF
TRBV27,14,TRBJ2-7,CASSLARGHYEQYF
TRBV27,18,TRBJ2-5,CASSLGTSGRALQETQYF
TRBV6-1,17,TRBJ2-7,CASSEARRGGVVYEQYF
TRBV5-4,11,TRBJ2-2,CASSLAGELFF
TRBV29-1,13,TRBJ2-1,CSGRQGGYNEQFF
TRBV7-9,14,TRBJ2-6,CASGYVSGANVLTF
TRBV28,19,TRBJ2-7,CASSLGHHALEIVTYEQYF
TRBV28,15,TRBJ1-3,CASSLRSFSGNTIYF
TRBV9,14,TRBJ1-2,CASSERQGDYGYTF
TRBV7-9,15,TRBJ2-1,CASSLAEGSLNEQFF
TRBV10-3,16,TRBJ2-7,CAISNSGQGIPYEQYF
TRBV6-8,15,TRBJ2-1,CASKSPGTSAAREFF
TRBV5-5,15,TRBJ2-1,CASSSSGGIGNEQFF
TRBV10-2,15,TRBJ2-1,CASILDRGRFGEQFF
TRBV9,13,TRBJ2-7,CASSVGSGDEQYF
TRBV27,15,TRBJ1-4,CASSLGTGENEKLFF
TRBV27,16,TRBJ2-7,CASSSDAGTQIYEQYF
TRBV7-2,14,TRBJ1-1,CASTPRPMNTEAFF
TRBV19,15,TRBJ1-5,CASSRGGGNNQPQHF
TRBV15,16,TRBJ1-5,CATSRDTRLSSQPQHF
TRBV2,14,TRBJ2-1,CASSEGRAYNEQFF
TRBV25-1,14,TRBJ2-5,CASSHTGTLETQYF
TRBV9,16,TRBJ2-5,CASSVVSSGRLETQYF